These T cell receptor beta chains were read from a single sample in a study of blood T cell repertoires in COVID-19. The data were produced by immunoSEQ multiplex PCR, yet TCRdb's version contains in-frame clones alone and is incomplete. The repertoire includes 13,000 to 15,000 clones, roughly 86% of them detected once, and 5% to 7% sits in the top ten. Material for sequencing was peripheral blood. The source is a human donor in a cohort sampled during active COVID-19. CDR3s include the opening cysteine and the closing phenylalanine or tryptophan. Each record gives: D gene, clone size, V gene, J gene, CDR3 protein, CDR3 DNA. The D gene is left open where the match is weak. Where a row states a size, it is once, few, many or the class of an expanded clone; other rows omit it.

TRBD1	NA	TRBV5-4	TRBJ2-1	CASSPGQFPYDEQFF	TGTGCCAGCAGCCCGGGACAGTTTCCTTACGATGAGCAGTTCTTC
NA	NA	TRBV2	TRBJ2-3	CASSALGAQGDTQYF	TGTGCCAGCAGCGCGCTTGGAGCCCAGGGAGATACGCAGTATTTT
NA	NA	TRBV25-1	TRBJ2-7	CASSEIGHDQEQYF	TGTGCCAGCAGTGAGATCGGACACGACCAAGAGCAGTACTTC
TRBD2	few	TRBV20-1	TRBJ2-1	CSASKDLAGYNEQFF	TGCAGTGCAAGTAAGGATCTAGCGGGGTACAATGAGCAGTTCTTC
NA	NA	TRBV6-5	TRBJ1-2	CASGRENGYTF	TGTGCCAGCGGTCGCGAGAATGGCTACACCTTC
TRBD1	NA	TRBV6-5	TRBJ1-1	CASRDRAVTEAFF	TGTGCCAGCAGGGACAGGGCGGTCACTGAAGCTTTCTTT
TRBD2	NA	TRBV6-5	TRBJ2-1	CASSREGGRPNEQFF	TGTGCCAGCAGTAGAGAGGGAGGGCGACCCAATGAGCAGTTCTTC
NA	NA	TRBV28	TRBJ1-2	CASSHQSAYGYTF	TGTGCCAGCAGTCACCAGTCCGCTTATGGCTACACCTTC
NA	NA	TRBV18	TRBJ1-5	CASSPYDAGANSNQPQHF	TGTGCCAGCTCACCGTATGACGCAGGGGCGAATAGCAATCAGCCCCAGCATTTT
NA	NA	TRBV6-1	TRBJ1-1	CASSEGASVTEAFF	TGTGCCAGCAGTGAGGGGGCGTCGGTCACTGAAGCTTTCTTT
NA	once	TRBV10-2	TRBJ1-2	CASGDEVTLLLNGYTF	TGCGCCAGCGGAGACGAAGTGACCCTCCTATTGAATGGCTACACCTTC
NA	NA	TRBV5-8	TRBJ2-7	CASSFIRGYEQYF	TGTGCCAGCAGCTTTATCAGGGGCTACGAGCAGTACTTC
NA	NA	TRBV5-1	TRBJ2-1	CASSSSTGSYSNEQFF	TGCGCCAGCAGCTCTTCAACAGGATCCTATTCCAATGAGCAGTTCTTC
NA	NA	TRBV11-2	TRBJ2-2	CASSNVQGATGELFF	TGTGCCAGCAGCAATGTACAGGGTGCCACCGGGGAGCTGTTTTTT
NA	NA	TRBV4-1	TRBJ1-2	CASSQEWRGATDGYTF	TGCGCCAGCAGCCAAGAGTGGCGGGGGGCGACCGATGGCTACACCTTC
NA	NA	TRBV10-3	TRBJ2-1	CAISESGANEQFF	TGTGCCATCAGTGAGTCAGGGGCAAATGAGCAGTTCTTC
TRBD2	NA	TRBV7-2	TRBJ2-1	CASSFLAGGNNEQFF	TGTGCCAGCAGCTTTTTAGCGGGAGGGAACAATGAGCAGTTCTTC
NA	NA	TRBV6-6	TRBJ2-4	CASRTIGKNIQYF	TGTGCCAGCCGAACTATTGGCAAAAACATTCAGTACTTC
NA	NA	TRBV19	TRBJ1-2	CASSMGQRTKGYTF	TGTGCCAGTAGTATGGGGCAAAGGACGAAGGGCTACACCTTC
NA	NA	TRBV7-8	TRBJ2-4	CASSRNQGIKAKNIQYF	TGTGCCAGCAGCAGAAATCAGGGTATCAAGGCCAAAAACATTCAGTACTTC
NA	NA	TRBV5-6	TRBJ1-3	CASSLVAGFAGNTIYF	TGTGCCAGCAGCTTGGTGGCAGGGTTTGCTGGAAACACCATATATTTT
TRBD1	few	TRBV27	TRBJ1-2	CASSFRQGYGYTF	TGTGCCAGCAGTTTCAGACAGGGCTATGGCTACACCTTC
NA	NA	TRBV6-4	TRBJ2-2	CASSVSGETGELFF	TGTGCCAGCAGTGTCTCAGGGGAAACCGGGGAGCTGTTTTTT
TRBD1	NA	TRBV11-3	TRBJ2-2	CASSLVGTGNTGELFF	TGTGCCAGCAGCTTAGTGGGGACAGGGAACACCGGGGAGCTGTTTTTT
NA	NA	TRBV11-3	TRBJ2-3	CASSLSDFTDTQYF	TGTGCCAGCAGCTTATCAGATTTCACAGATACGCAGTATTTT
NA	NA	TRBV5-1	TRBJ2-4	CASSLTGTGNIQYF	TGCGCCAGCAGCCTGACAGGGACTGGGAACATTCAGTACTTC
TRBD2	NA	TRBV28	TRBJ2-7	CASSPVAGGPSSGTYEQYF	TGTGCCAGCAGTCCAGTAGCGGGAGGGCCGTCCAGCGGGACCTACGAGCAGTACTTC
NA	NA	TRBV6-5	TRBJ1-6	CAIWEGSYNSPLHF	TGTGCCATATGGGAGGGATCCTATAATTCACCCCTCCACTTT
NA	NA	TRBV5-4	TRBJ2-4	CASSTQQVLAKNIQYF	TGTGCCAGCAGCACCCAACAGGTCCTAGCCAAAAACATTCAGTACTTC
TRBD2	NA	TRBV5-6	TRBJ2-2	CASSLIRWHQRELGELFF	TGTGCCAGCAGCTTGATTCGCTGGCATCAGCGGGAGCTCGGGGAGCTGTTTTTT
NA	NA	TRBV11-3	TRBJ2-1	CASSPLASSYNEQFF	TGTGCCAGCAGCCCCCTAGCGAGCTCCTACAATGAGCAGTTCTTC
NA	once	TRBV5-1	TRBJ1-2	CASSLGADVYGYTF	TGCGCCAGCAGCTTGGGGGCCGACGTCTATGGCTACACCTTC
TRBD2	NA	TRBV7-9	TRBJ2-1	CASSLVSGRLLDEQFF	TGTGCCAGCAGCTTAGTTAGCGGGAGACTCCTAGATGAGCAGTTCTTC
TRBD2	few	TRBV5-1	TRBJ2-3	CASSPEGAGGGDTQYF	TGCGCCAGCAGCCCGGAAGGAGCGGGAGGGGGAGATACGCAGTATTTT
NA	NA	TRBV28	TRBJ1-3	CASSQWTEGNTIYF	TGTGCCAGCAGCCAATGGACAGAGGGAAACACCATATATTTT
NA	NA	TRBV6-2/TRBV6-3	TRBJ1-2	CASSYSYRQYGYTF	TGTGCCAGCAGTTATAGTTATCGACAGTATGGCTACACCTTC
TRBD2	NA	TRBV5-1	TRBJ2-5	CASSLGLAVGYQETQYF	TGCGCCAGCAGCTTGGGGCTAGCGGTGGGGTACCAAGAGACCCAGTACTTC
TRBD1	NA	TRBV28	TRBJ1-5	CASSFIQGLQPQHF	TGTGCCAGCAGTTTCATACAGGGGCTTCAGCCCCAGCATTTT
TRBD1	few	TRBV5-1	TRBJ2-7	CASSFGQGVSYEQYF	TGCGCCAGCAGCTTCGGACAGGGGGTATCCTACGAGCAGTACTTC
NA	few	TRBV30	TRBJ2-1	CASTRGASSYNEQFF	TGTGCCTCAACCCGGGGAGCCAGCTCCTACAATGAGCAGTTCTTC
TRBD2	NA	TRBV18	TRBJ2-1	CASSPPRTSGSYNEQFF	TGTGCCAGCTCACCACCCAGGACTAGCGGGTCCTACAATGAGCAGTTCTTC
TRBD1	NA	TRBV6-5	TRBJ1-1	CASSYGWDSKNTEAFF	TGTGCCAGCAGTTATGGTTGGGACAGTAAGAACACTGAAGCTTTCTTT
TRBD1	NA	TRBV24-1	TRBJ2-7	CATSDRRGRTGAYEQYF	TGTGCCACCAGTGATCGAAGGGGGAGGACAGGGGCCTACGAGCAGTACTTC
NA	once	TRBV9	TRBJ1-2	CASSVAGVGDGYTF	TGTGCCAGCAGCGTAGCAGGGGTGGGGGATGGCTACACCTTC
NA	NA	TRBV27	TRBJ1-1	CASSLFRGGFLSDTEAFF	TGTGCCAGCAGTTTATTTCGGGGAGGGTTCCTATCCGACACTGAAGCTTTCTTT
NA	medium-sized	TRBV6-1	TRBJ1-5	CASSERVWEVNGQPQHF	TGTGCCAGCAGTGAACGGGTTTGGGAGGTAAATGGACAGCCCCAGCATTTT
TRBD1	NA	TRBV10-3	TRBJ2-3	CAISDLGQGGTDTQYF	TGTGCCATCAGTGACTTAGGACAGGGGGGGACAGATACGCAGTATTTT
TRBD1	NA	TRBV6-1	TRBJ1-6	CASSEGQGNSPLHF	TGTGCCAGCAGTGAAGGACAGGGTAATTCACCCCTCCACTTT
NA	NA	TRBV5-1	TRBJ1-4	CASSLSGSPHEKLFF	TGCGCCAGCAGCTTGTCGGGGAGCCCTCATGAAAAACTGTTTTTT
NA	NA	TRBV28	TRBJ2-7	CASSWPGSGGPYEQYF	TGTGCCAGCAGTTGGCCAGGGAGTGGAGGGCCCTACGAGCAGTACTTC
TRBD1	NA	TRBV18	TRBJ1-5	CASSRQGDQPQHF	TGTGCCAGCTCGCGACAGGGCGATCAGCCCCAGCATTTT
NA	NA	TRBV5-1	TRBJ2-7	CASSLAPRSLDEQYF	TGCGCCAGCAGCTTGGCCCCACGATCCCTAGACGAGCAGTACTTC
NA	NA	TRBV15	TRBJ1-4	CATSGKEANEKLFF	TGTGCCACCAGCGGAAAGGAGGCTAATGAAAAACTGTTTTTT
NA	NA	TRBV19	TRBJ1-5	CASSIEVAAYQPQHF	TGTGCCAGTAGTATAGAGGTGGCGGCGTATCAGCCCCAGCATTTT
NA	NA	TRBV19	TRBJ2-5	CASSIGQKVETQYF	TGTGCCAGTAGTATAGGGCAAAAAGTGGAGACCCAGTACTTC
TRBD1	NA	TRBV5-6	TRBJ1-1	CASRYRGNTEAFF	TGTGCCAGCAGATACAGGGGGAACACTGAAGCTTTCTTT
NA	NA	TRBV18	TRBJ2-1	CASSPVIATSYNEQFF	TGTGCCAGCTCACCTGTTATAGCAACCTCCTACAATGAGCAGTTCTTC
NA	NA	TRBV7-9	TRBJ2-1	CASILSRLAPNEQFF	TGTGCCAGCATCCTTAGTCGTCTAGCGCCTAATGAGCAGTTCTTC